What follows are 23 T cell receptor beta chains derived from one specimen sequenced in a study of OX40 agonist ivuxolimab in advanced cancers. TCRdb's copy holds only in-frame clones and misses some; the assay was immunoSEQ multiplex PCR. The table shows more than 45,000 clones, with approximately 80% occurring only once. The sequencing used CD4+ or CD8+ T cells sorted from blood, collected in a trial of the OX40 agonist ivuxolimab. The receptors derive from an adult with an advanced solid tumor such as melanoma, head and neck, liver or kidney cancer.

CDR3 residues: CASNNRGQKYEQYF. CDR3 bases: TGTGCCAGTAACAATCGTGGACAGAAATACGAGCAGTACTTC. The V call is TRBV19, the J call TRBJ2-7; D may be TRBD1 (6 bases). Germline CDR1 and CDR2: LNHDA and SQIVND (reference sequence). There are 14 residues in the CDR3. With 7 bases removed from V and 4 bases from J, the gap between germline ends came to 17 bases.

The chain uses TRBV4-3 and TRBJ2-3, with D perhaps matching TRBD1 or TRBD2 (5 bases each). CDR3 size: 15 residues. Germline V gives CDR1 LGHNA, CDR2 YSLEER. Trimming shortened V by 0 bases and J by 8 bases, and 15 bases separated the two germline ends. The CDR3 protein is CASSQDGGRLGTQYF. The CDR3 DNA follows: TGCGCCAGCAGCCAAGATGGGGGAAGGTTAGGTACGCAGTATTTT.

V and J are TRBV7-2 and TRBJ1-3, with D uncertain. The CDR3 runs 15 residues. Germline assignment: CDR1 SGHTA and CDR2 FQGNSA. Trimming stripped 2 bases from V and 4 bases from J, with 12 bases between. The CDR3 nucleotides are TGTGCCAGCAGCTTAACCGAAGCCAGAGGAAACACCATATATTTT. This gives the protein CASSLTEARGNTIYF.

The rearrangement joins TRBV4-1 to TRBJ1-5, with D uncertain. In germline, CDR1 is MGHRA, CDR2 YSYEKL. The CDR3 is 13 amino acids. V was pared by 4 bases and J by 7 bases, with 11 bases between. The CDR3 coding sequence is TGCGCCAGCAGCCGTATCGTGTGGCAGCCCCAGCATTTT. This encodes CASSRIVWQPQHF.

This clone was observed a few times. The chain joins TRBV27 to TRBJ1-2, with D perhaps TRBD1 (5 bases). Germline V gene sequence: CDR1 MNHEY, CDR2 SMNVEV (reference sequence). Trimming removed 5 bases from V and 4 bases from J, with 20 bases in between. CDR3 length equals 16 residues. The CDR3 loop is CASSLKPLTGAYGYTF. CDR3 sequence (DNA): TGTGCCAGCAGTCTAAAGCCCCTAACAGGAGCCTATGGCTACACCTTC.

V usage is TRBV7-9 and J usage is TRBJ2-3; D is unclear. In germline, CDR1 is SEHNR, CDR2 FQNEAQ (reference sequence). The CDR3 covers 15 residues. V was clipped by 2 bases and J by 0 bases, with 9 bases between them. The CDR3 loop is CASSLRSTSTDTQYF. CDR3 coding DNA: TGTGCCAGCAGCTTACGTTCCACTAGCACAGATACGCAGTATTTT.

The chain has TRBV5-4 and TRBJ1-3; the D gene is possibly TRBD1 (6 bases). V shed 2 bases and J shed 1 base, with 10 bases lying between them. This CDR3 spans 15 amino acids. Germline V lookup: CDR1 SGHNT, CDR2 YYREEE (reference sequence). The CDR3 coding sequence is TGTGCCAGCAGCTTACAGGGACCATCTGGAAACACCATATATTTT. Translating it yields CASSLQGPSGNTIYF.

The rearrangement uses TRBV5-4 and TRBJ1-3; D remains ambiguous. The CDR3 totals 15 residues. Trimming cost V 0 bases and J 3 bases, with 10 bases left between them. Germline-derived CDR1 and CDR2 are SGHNT and YYREEE (reference sequence). This chain's CDR3 is CASSLGGGFGNTIYF. CDR3 in DNA: TGTGCCAGCAGCTTGGGGGGTGGATTTGGAAACACCATATATTTT.

The chain carries TRBV19 and TRBJ2-6; 8 bases line up with TRBD1. Germline V gene sequence: CDR1 LNHDA, CDR2 SQIVND (reference sequence). V was clipped by 5 bases and J by 9 bases; unmatched bases: 9. The CDR3 sequence is 15 residues long. As DNA, the CDR3 is TGTGCCAGTAGTTATCGGGCAGGGGGCGTCAACGTCCTGACTTTC. Its translation is CASSYRAGGVNVLTF.

Note on this clone: In the same sample, other DNA sequences code for this CDR3. V usage is TRBV5-1 and J usage is TRBJ2-7, with no clear D. Trimming shortened V by 5 bases and J by 0 bases, and 6 bases separated the two germline ends. The CDR3 covers 12 residues. Germline V lookup: CDR1 SGHRS, CDR2 YFSETQ. The DNA for the CDR3 is TGCGCCAGCAGGCGCGACTCCTACGAGCAGTACTTC. It translates to CASRRDSYEQYF. Full variable domain (remainder filled in from reference TRBV5-1 and TRBJ2-7): KAGVTQTPRYLIKTRGQQVTLSCSPISGHRSVSWYQQTPGQGLQFLFEYFSETQRNKGNFPGRFSGRQFSNSRSEMNVSTLELGDSALYLCASRRDSYEQYFGPGTRLTVT.

The chain couples TRBV19 to TRBJ2-3; TRBD1 aligns across 12 bases. V lost 5 bases to trimming and J lost 5 bases; unmatched junction nucleotides: 8. In germline, CDR1 is LNHDA, CDR2 SQIVND (reference sequence). The CDR3 runs 16 residues. CDR3 in amino acids: CASSSVRDRGQDTQYF. The DNA of the CDR3 is TGTGCCAGTAGTTCAGTCCGGGACAGGGGGCAAGATACGCAGTATTTT.

V gene TRBV21-1 combines with J gene TRBJ1-2; the D call in the table, TRBD1, was not verified against the DNA. TRBV21-1 is marked as a pseudogene. The CDR3 is 14 amino acids. CDR3 in amino acids: CASRLPGTAYGYTF. The DNA for the CDR3 is TGTGCCAGCAGGCTCCCCGGGACAGCTTATGGCTACACCTTC.

This sequence joins TRBV11-2 and TRBJ2-1; D not certain. The CDR3 runs to 15 residues. The germline V gene encodes CDR1 SGHAT and CDR2 FQNNGV. Trimming took off 0 bases at V and 7 bases at J, with 13 bases between the two ends. The CDR3 loop is CASSLDLVAWNEQFF. DNA of the CDR3: TGTGCCAGCAGCTTAGATCTGGTAGCCTGGAATGAGCAGTTCTTC.

J is TRBJ2-7 and V is TRBV5-4; D call uncertain. The CDR3 loop spans 13 amino acids. Germline CDR1 and CDR2: SGHNT and YYREEE (reference sequence). V was cut by 0 bases and J by 3 bases, with 7 bases left in between. The DNA for the CDR3 is TGTGCCAGCAGCTTGGTTGGAGACTACGAGCAGTACTTC. Translation gives CASSLVGDYEQYF.

The chain's CDR3 is CASSPNRGGNTEAFF. The DNA of the CDR3 is TGTGCCAGCTCACCGAACAGGGGTGGGAACACTGAAGCTTTCTTT. V usage is TRBV18 and J usage is TRBJ1-1, with 7 bases that match TRBD1. With V trimmed by 3 bases and J by 1 base, 5 bases remained unmatched. The CDR3 runs 15 residues. The germline gives CDR1 KGHSH, CDR2 LQKENI. Full variable domain (outside the CDR3, taken from reference TRBV18 and TRBJ1-1): NAGVMQNPRHLVRRRGQEARLRCSPMKGHSHVYWYRQLPEEGLKFMVYLQKENIIDESGMPKERFSAEFPKEGPSILRIQQVVRGDSAAYFCASSPNRGGNTEAFFGQGTRLTVV.

This clone was observed a handful of times. V is TRBV10-3 and J is TRBJ1-1; no definite D call. The CDR3 runs 13 residues. V was clipped by 0 bases and J by 5 bases, with 7 bases between them. The germline CDR1 and CDR2 sequences are ENHRY and SYGVKD. The CDR3 DNA is TGTGCCATCAGTGAGTCGTGGGAGACTGAAGCTTTCTTT. Translating it yields CAISESWETEAFF.

The chain carries TRBV5-4 and TRBJ2-2; D is tentatively TRBD1 or TRBD2 (5 bases each). Germline values: CDR1 SGHNT, CDR2 YYREEE (reference sequence). The CDR3 covers 15 residues. Trimming cost V 3 bases and J 5 bases, with 14 bases left between them. DNA of the CDR3: TGTGCCAGCAGCTGGGAGACAGCACGAACCGGGGAGCTGTTTTTT. Translation gives CASSWETARTGELFF.

A few counts support this clone. The chain joins TRBV9 to TRBJ1-5; TRBD1 matches 7 bases. Germline-derived CDR1 and CDR2 are SGDLS and YYNGEE. The V gene end was trimmed by 3 bases and the J gene end by 3 bases; junction bases not matched to a gene: 6. The CDR3 has 15 residues. CDR3 region: CASSASGTANQPQHF. DNA of the CDR3: TGTGCCAGCAGCGCCAGCGGGACAGCCAATCAGCCCCAGCATTTT.

The table lists this clone with a few counts. The CDR3: CASSLWPATYEQYF. The CDR3 DNA sequence: TGTGCCAGCAGCTTATGGCCAGCGACCTACGAGCAGTACTTC. The V and J genes are TRBV5-8 and TRBJ2-7; D unclear. CDR3 length equals 14 residues. The germline V gene encodes CDR1 SGHTS and CDR2 YDEGEE. Trimming took 2 bases from V and 2 from J, leaving 11 bases between them.

Regarding this clone: This CDR3 is also generated by other DNA sequences in the sample. The chain is built from TRBV11-3 and TRBJ2-2; possible D gene TRBD1, 5 bases. Germline values: CDR1 SGHNT, CDR2 YENEEA. Trimming shortened V by 5 bases and J by 4 bases, and 11 bases separated the two germline ends. The CDR3 is 14 amino acids. In DNA form, the CDR3 reads TGTGCCAGCAGCCGTGGGGCTTCCACCGGGGAGCTGTTTTTT. Its protein product is CASSRGASTGELFF.

This chain uses TRBV9 with TRBJ2-7; 14 positions agree with TRBD2. V lost 5 bases and J lost 8; bases outside the gene matches: 6. This CDR3 comprises 14 residues. CDR1 is SGDLS, CDR2 YYNGEE, per germline. The CDR3, as DNA: TGTGCCAGCAGTGCCGGGACTAGCGGGAGTAAGCAGTACTTC. Encoded protein: CASSAGTSGSKQYF. Supplemented by reference TRBV9 and TRBJ2-7, the full variable domain reads DSGVTQTPKHLITATGQRVTLRCSPRSGDLSVYWYQQSLDQGLQFLIQYYNGEERAKGNILERFSAQQFPDLHSELNLSSLELGDSALYFCASSAGTSGSKQYFGPGTRLTVT.

The V call is TRBV7-2, the J call TRBJ2-2; the match to TRBD2 covers 11 bases. From germline, CDR1 is SGHTA and CDR2 FQGNSA. Trimming at V came to 2 bases and at J to 2 bases, leaving 7 bases not matched to a gene. This CDR3 is built from 18 residues. In DNA form, the CDR3 reads TGTGCCAGCAGCTTATTTAATCTAGCGGGGGGAAACACCGGGGAGCTGTTTTTT. Translated, it gives CASSLFNLAGGNTGELFF.

The chain uses TRBV28 and TRBJ2-1, with TRBD1 matching over 7 bases. The junction had 11 bases not matched to a gene; V was cut back by 5 bases and J by 4 bases. Per germline, CDR1 MDHEN and CDR2 SYDVKM. The CDR3 has 16 residues. The CDR3 spells CASSQNRGGRYNEQFF. The CDR3 DNA is TGTGCCAGCAGTCAGAACAGGGGTGGAAGGTACAATGAGCAGTTCTTC.